Shown below are 15 T cell receptor beta chains from a single sample sequenced in a study of control samples from healthy donors and cancer patients. Assay used: immunoSEQ multiplex PCR; TCRdb lists only in-frame clones, some missing. The table has roughly 150,000 clones, over 90% seen once. Sequencing used blood. Receptor source: a man aged 45-60 years in good health.

The V gene is TRBV25-1, the J gene TRBJ1-5; tentatively, D is TRBD1 (5 bases). CDR1 and CDR2 from the germline V gene are MGHDK and SYGVNS. The CDR3 is 15 amino acids. V lost 8 bases, J lost 1 base, and 15 bases lay in between. This CDR3 reads CASVPGARSNQPQHF. CDR3 nucleotide sequence: TGTGCCAGCGTGCCCGGGGCTCGGAGCAATCAGCCCCAGCATTTT. Full variable domain (outside the CDR3, taken from reference TRBV25-1 and TRBJ1-5): EADIYQTPRYLVIGTGKKITLECSQTMGHDKMYWYQQDPGMELHLIHYSYGVNSTEKGDLSSESTVSRIRTEHFPLTLESARPSHTSQYLCASVPGARSNQPQHFGDGTRLSIL.

V is TRBV7-3 and J is TRBJ2-7; 7 bases map to TRBD1. This CDR3 is 13 amino acids long. The V segment lost 5 bases and the J segment 4 bases; nucleotides outside the gene matches: 5. Looked up from germline, CDR1 is SGHTA and CDR2 is FQGTGA. The CDR3 DNA follows: TGTGCCAGCAGCCCCGGACAGGAGTACGAGCAGTACTTC. Protein: CASSPGQEYEQYF.

The chain combines TRBV29-1 with TRBJ2-7; D unresolved. The germline V and J ends were trimmed by 7 bases and 2 bases, with 15 bases remaining between them. The germline V gene encodes CDR1 SQVTM and CDR2 ANQGSEA. CDR3 size: 13 residues. The CDR3 is CSARLDRAYEQYF. The CDR3, as DNA: TGCAGCGCCCGCCTCGATCGCGCCTACGAGCAGTACTTC.

V and J are TRBV5-5 and TRBJ1-4; the D gene is possibly TRBD1 (5 bases). The V gene's germline CDR1 is SGHKS and CDR2 YYEKEE (reference sequence). This CDR3 spans 15 amino acids. The ends were cut back, 0 bases at V and 8 bases at J, with 14 bases in the middle. CDR3 bases: TGTGCCAGCAGCTTGGGACAGTGGGAAAGGGAAAAACTGTTTTTT. Translating it yields CASSLGQWEREKLFF.

The chain has TRBV3-1 (or the pseudogene TRBV3-2) and TRBJ1-4, with a tentative D call TRBD1 (5 bases). Trimming cost V 6 bases and J 8 bases, with 19 bases left between them. Germline V lookup: CDR1 LGHDT, CDR2 YNNKEL (reference sequence). The CDR3 spans 15 residues. The CDR3 protein is CASRKGAGLGEKLFF. For the CDR3, the DNA is TGTGCCAGCAGGAAAGGGGCCGGCCTTGGGGAAAAACTGTTTTTT.

CDR3 nucleotide sequence: TGTGCCAGCAGCCGGACAACTAGCGGGACCTACAATGAGCAGTTCTTC. This sequence encodes CASSRTTSGTYNEQFF. V and J are TRBV14 and TRBJ2-1; TRBD2 matches at 10 bases. Germline V gene sequence: CDR1 SGHDN, CDR2 FVKESK. The CDR3 runs 16 residues. J gave up 2 bases and V 4 bases, and 5 bases lay outside the gene matches.

The gene calls are TRBV20-1 and TRBJ2-1; 7 bases line up with TRBD2. V lost 3 bases to trimming and J lost 2 bases; unmatched junction nucleotides: 4. The germline gives CDR1 DFQATT, CDR2 SNEGSKA (reference sequence). This CDR3 has 14 amino acids. CDR3 in amino acids: CSASGGSTYNEQFF. For the CDR3, the DNA is TGCAGTGCTAGTGGCGGGAGTACCTACAATGAGCAGTTCTTC.

V gene TRBV29-1 combines with J gene TRBJ1-5; a possible D gene is TRBD1 (6 bases). CDR1 and CDR2 (germline): SQVTM, ANQGSEA. This CDR3 region has 12 residues. Trimming shortened V by 6 bases and J by 3 bases, and 9 bases separated the two germline ends. The CDR3 nucleotides read TGCAGCGTCGGACAGAACAATCAGCCCCAGCATTTT. Residues: CSVGQNNQPQHF. The full variable domain, its missing parts supplied by reference TRBV29-1 and TRBJ1-5, is SAVISQKPSRDICQRGTSLTIQCQVDSQVTMMFWYRQQPGQSLTLIATANQGSEATYESGFVIDKFPISRPNLTFSTLTVSNMSPEDSSIYLCSVGQNNQPQHFGDGTRLSIL.

The chain has TRBV2 and TRBJ1-4; weak D call: TRBD1 (5 bases). The germline gives CDR1 SNHLY, CDR2 FYNNEI. The ends were cut back, 5 bases at V and 9 bases at J, with 13 bases in the middle. The CDR3 covers 13 residues. The CDR3 is CASSSTGDKKLFF. The CDR3 nucleotides are TGTGCCAGCAGTTCTACAGGTGACAAAAAACTGTTTTTT.

The chain has TRBV6-1 and TRBJ2-7; unclear D gene. CDR1 MNHNS and CDR2 SASEGT come from the germline V gene. Deletions cut 2 bases from V and 4 bases from J, with 9 bases between. There are 13 residues in the CDR3. The CDR3 coding sequence is TGTGCCAGCAGTGAAATGTTGGGATACGAGCAGTACTTC. As protein: CASSEMLGYEQYF.

This chain connects TRBV6-6 to TRBJ2-7; weak D call: TRBD1 (5 bases). CDR1 is MNHNY and CDR2 is SVGAGI in the germline V gene (reference sequence). The CDR3 contains 14 residues. Trimming cost V 8 bases and J 2 bases, with 16 bases left between them. Here the CDR3 DNA reads TGTGCCAGCGGGGCAGGGTCAAAGGCCTACGAGCAGTACTTC. Residues: CASGAGSKAYEQYF.

The chain recombines TRBV7-2 with TRBJ1-2; D gene ambiguous. This CDR3 has 17 residues. Germline V lookup: CDR1 SGHTA, CDR2 FQGNSA. V was pared by 1 base and J by 2 bases, with 17 bases between. CDR3 DNA sequence: TGTGCCAGCAGCTTAGATTCAAGCGCGGGAAGGAACTATGGCTACACCTTC. Amino acid sequence: CASSLDSSAGRNYGYTF.

The chain recombines TRBV24-1 with TRBJ1-2; TRBD1 matches at 9 bases. The junction had 8 bases not matched to a gene; V was cut back by 5 bases and J by 5 bases. CDR1 KGHDR and CDR2 SFDVKD come from the germline V gene. This CDR3 is built from 15 residues. The DNA of the CDR3 is TGTGCCACCAGTGCCGGGGACAGGGCACGGTATGGCTACACCTTC. This encodes CATSAGDRARYGYTF.

The chain employs TRBV28 and TRBJ2-1; 8 nucleotides align to TRBD2. V shed 6 bases, J shed 9 bases, and the junction held 7 bases outside the gene matches. The germline gives CDR1 MDHEN, CDR2 SYDVKM. The CDR3 is 13 amino acids. Here the CDR3 DNA reads TGTGCCAGCAGGCTGGGACTAGAAGGTGAGCAGTTCTTC. It codes for CASRLGLEGEQFF.

The rearrangement uses TRBV30 and TRBJ1-6, with TRBD1 matching 7 bases. CDR1 is GTSNPN, CDR2 SVGIG, per germline (reference sequence). The length of the CDR3 is 13 residues. J was trimmed by 6 bases and V by 2 bases; bases with no gene match: 1. Written as DNA, the CDR3 is TGTGCCTGGAGTCCAGGGGGTAATTCACCCCTCCACTTT. The encoded protein is CAWSPGGNSPLHF.